These 19 T cell receptor beta chains were all obtained from the same sample, sequenced in a study of T cell clonality in common variable immunodeficiency. The data were produced by immunoSEQ multiplex PCR, yet TCRdb's version contains in-frame clones alone and is incomplete. This repertoire lists approximately 57,000 clones without singletons; about 0.9% sits in the top ten. Material for sequencing was peripheral blood mononuclear cells. These TCRs come from a person between 18 and 69 years old in good health.

This clone has a count of ten or more. The sequence runs out 3 residues before the end of the CDR3; the remainder is reconstructed from the germline J gene. The chain employs TRBV7-7 and TRBJ2-5; 9 nucleotides agree with TRBD2. Trimming removed 6 bases from V and 1 base from J; junction bases left unmatched: 3. In germline, CDR1 is SSHAT, CDR2 FNYEAQ (reference sequence). The CDR3 is 14 residues long. CDR3 bases read: TGTGCCAGCAGTCTAGCGGGGACCCAAGAGACC. Amino acids: CASSLAGTQET. The whole CDR3 reads CASSLAGTQETQYF.

This clone has more than one count but fewer than ten. The missing CDR3 end, 3 residues past where the read stops, is filled in from the germline J gene. The chain has TRBV19 and TRBJ1-2; the D gene is possibly TRBD1 (6 bases). The germline V and J ends were trimmed by 7 bases and 2 bases, with 14 bases remaining between them. Germline assignment: CDR1 LNHDA and CDR2 SQIVND (reference sequence). CDR3 length: 14 residues. The CDR3 here is CASTEEGVNYGYTF. The covered CDR3 bases are TGTGCCAGTACCGAGGAGGGGGTCAACTATGGC.

This clone was found many times. The CDR3 extends 3 residues past the end of the read, so its final part is completed from the germline J gene. The V and J genes are TRBV28 and TRBJ1-5; possible D gene TRBD1, 6 bases. The CDR3 is made up of 13 amino acids. V was trimmed by 6 bases and J by 5 bases, leaving 11 bases between them. CDR1 is MDHEN, CDR2 SYDVKM, per germline. The CDR3 here is CASSGTMDQPQHF. The covered CDR3 bases are TGTGCCAGCAGCGGGACAATGGATCAGCCC.

This clone has at least ten counts. The read falls 3 residues short of the CDR3 end, and the missing part is taken from the germline J gene. This chain joins TRBV5-5 and TRBJ2-1, with 7 bases lining up with TRBD2. Unmatched junction bases numbered 11, after V lost 4 bases and J lost 7 bases. Germline V lookup: CDR1 SGHKS, CDR2 YYEKEE (reference sequence). The length of the CDR3 is 15 residues. The CDR3 DNA, read in part, is TGTGCCAGCAGCCCATACAGAGCGGGAAGGAATGAG. It codes for CASSPYRAGRNE. The entire CDR3 reads CASSPYRAGRNEQFF.

This clone was seen at least ten times. The read terminates 3 residues ahead of where the CDR3 ends, so the germline J gene completes it. The chain recombines TRBV7-9 with TRBJ1-2; D is uncertain. Germline V gene sequence: CDR1 SEHNR, CDR2 FQNEAQ (reference sequence). The CDR3 length is 12 residues. The CDR3 reads CASSLEVFGYTF. Partial CDR3 DNA: TGTGCCAGCAGCTTAGAGGTGTTCGGC.

This clone was found many times. The sequenced fragment ends 3 residues before the CDR3 boundary, so the rest is inferred from the germline J gene. The genes are TRBV6-1 and TRBJ2-7; possibly TRBD2 for D (5 bases). This CDR3 contains 15 residues. V was clipped by 4 bases and J by 0 bases, with 13 bases between them. Germline CDR1 and CDR2: MNHNS and SASEGT. The part of the CDR3 DNA that was read is TGTGCCAGCAGTGTTAATCCCACTAGCTCCTACGAG. This gives the protein CASSVNPTSSYE. The full-length CDR3 reads as CASSVNPTSSYEQYF.

This clone was seen many times. The CDR3 goes on 3 residues after the read ends, and that part is filled in from the germline J gene. This chain links TRBV2 with TRBJ2-1, with 8 nucleotides matching TRBD2. J was trimmed by 9 bases and V by 2 bases; bases with no gene match: 12. The germline V gene encodes CDR1 SNHLY and CDR2 FYNNEI. This CDR3 is 16 amino acids long. CDR3 DNA, as far as it was read: TGTGCCAGCAGTGAAATCATTGTCGGGGGGGCGGGTGAG. Its translation: CASSEIIVGGAGE. The CDR3 in its entirety is CASSEIIVGGAGEQFF.

As regards this clone: Coverage ceases 3 residues before the CDR3 finishes, and the germline J gene fills in the end. The J gene is TRBJ2-4, the V gene TRBV30; D might be TRBD1 (7 bases). This CDR3 spans 13 amino acids. Germline values: CDR1 GTSNPN, CDR2 SVGIG (reference sequence). CDR3: CAWSGGTANGQYF. The covered CDR3 bases are TGTGCCTGGAGTGGCGGGACAGCGAACGGT.

This clone was found many times. The sequence runs out 3 residues before the end of the CDR3; the remainder is reconstructed from the germline J gene. J is TRBJ1-2 and V is TRBV6-4; 8 nucleotides align to TRBD1. CDR1 is MRHNA, CDR2 SNTAGT, per germline. V was pared by 6 bases and J by 7 bases, with 10 bases of the junction left unmatched. The CDR3 is 14 residues long. The covered CDR3 bases are TGTGCCAGCAGCGATGGACAGGGAAGAGGTGGC. Its protein product is CASSDGQGRGG. The full-length CDR3 reads as CASSDGQGRGGYTF.

This clone was seen repeatedly, ten times or more. The sequenced part of the CDR3 DNA is TGCAGCGTTGATTTGCCTCGGGGGGGGTGGAACACTGAA. This gives the protein CSVDLPRGGWNTE. The CDR3 in its entirety is CSVDLPRGGWNTEAFF. V gene TRBV29-1 combines with J gene TRBJ1-1; maybe TRBD1 (5 bases). The read falls 3 residues short of the CDR3 end, and the missing part is taken from the germline J gene. The germline V gene encodes CDR1 SQVTM and CDR2 ANQGSEA. CDR3 size: 16 residues. Trimming stripped 3 bases from V and 1 base from J, with 18 bases between.

This clone was picked up many times. The CDR3 loop is CASNLAGASTDTQYF. The CDR3 bases that were read are TGTGCCAGTAACCTAGCGGGAGCCAGCACAGATACG. V is TRBV19 and J is TRBJ2-3; 10 bases fit TRBD2. The CDR3 end falls 3 residues outside the read, so it is completed with the germline J gene. V gave up 7 bases and J gave up 0 bases; unmatched junction bases: 4. Germline values: CDR1 LNHDA, CDR2 SQIVND (reference sequence). The CDR3 loop spans 15 amino acids.

Note on this clone: A read error may explain this, as a much larger clone is one base away. This chain's CDR3 is CASSKLAGQETQYF. CDR3 DNA (partial): TGTGCCAGCAGCAAACTAGCGGGGCAAGAGACG. The chain is built from TRBV7-9 and TRBJ2-3; 10 bases match TRBD2. Coverage ceases 3 residues before the CDR3 finishes, and the germline J gene fills in the end. Germline loops: CDR1 SEHNR, CDR2 FQNEAQ (reference sequence). The length of the CDR3 is 14 residues.

For this clone: The read ends 3 residues before the CDR3 terminus; that terminus is restored from the germline J gene. The V and J genes are TRBV20-1 and TRBJ2-3; 7 nucleotides agree with TRBD1. The CDR3 has 15 amino acids. Per the germline V gene, CDR1 is DFQATT and CDR2 is SNEGSKA (reference sequence). The CDR3 bases that were read are TGCAGTGCCCTGCCCCGGGACAGCCGTTTGAGGACG. Encoded protein: CSALPRDSRLRT. The CDR3 in full is CSALPRDSRLRTQYF.

There are many counts of this clone. The CDR3 end is not reached by the read, which stops 3 residues before it; the germline J gene fills it in. The chain employs TRBV7-2 and TRBJ1-6, with TRBD1 matching 9 bases. There are 15 residues in the CDR3. Germline assignment: CDR1 SGHTA and CDR2 FQGNSA. V was pared by 5 bases and J by 7 bases, with 6 bases of the junction left unmatched. The sequenced part of the CDR3 DNA is TGTGCCAGCAGCGTTTCGGGACAGGGAAATTCACCC. This translates into CASSVSGQGNSP. The whole CDR3 protein reads CASSVSGQGNSPLHF.

This clone has ten or more counts. The read ends 3 residues before the CDR3 terminus; that terminus is restored from the germline J gene. This rearrangement joins TRBV20-1 to TRBJ1-1, with a tentative D call TRBD1 (5 bases). The CDR3 is 13 residues long. V was cut by 0 bases and J by 1 base, with 6 bases left in between. CDR1 and CDR2 from the germline V gene are DFQATT and SNEGSKA (reference sequence). This CDR3 is CSAREDRNTEAFF. The DNA read from the CDR3 is TGCAGTGCTAGAGAAGACAGGAACACTGAA.

This clone was counted many times. The sequence runs out 3 residues before the end of the CDR3; the remainder is reconstructed from the germline J gene. This sequence joins TRBV5-1 and TRBJ2-6; weak D call: TRBD2 (6 bases). The CDR3 length is 16 residues. Trimming cost V 4 bases and J 2 bases, with 13 bases left between them. Germline V CDR1 and CDR2: SGHRS, YFSETQ. Here the CDR3 reads CASSTRRATGANVLTF. Incomplete CDR3 DNA: TGCGCCAGCAGCACAAGGAGGGCCACTGGGGCCAACGTC.

This clone appeared many times. CDR3 loop: CASSIGGAPYEQYF. Partial CDR3 DNA: TGTGCCAGTAGTATAGGAGGGGCGCCCTACGAG. V gene TRBV19 combines with J gene TRBJ2-7; D tentatively reads TRBD1 or TRBD2 (5 bases each). With the read ending 3 residues before the CDR3 end, the germline J gene is used to fill in that end. CDR1 and CDR2 (germline): LNHDA, SQIVND (reference sequence). CDR3 length equals 14 residues. V shed 1 base and J shed 2 bases, with 9 bases lying between them. Full variable domain (outside the CDR3, taken from reference TRBV19 and TRBJ2-7): DGGITQSPKYLFRKEGQNVTLSCEQNLNHDAMYWYRQDPGQGLRLIYYSQIVNDFQKGDIAEGYSVSREKKESFPLTVTSAQKNPTAFYLCASSIGGAPYEQYFGPGTRLTVT.

This clone was observed at least ten times. The CDR3 end is not reached by the read, which stops 3 residues before it; the germline J gene fills it in. This sequence joins TRBV2 and TRBJ2-1; the match to TRBD1 covers 11 bases. The CDR3 has 15 residues. V shed 7 bases, J shed 8 bases, and the junction held 10 bases outside the gene matches. Germline-derived CDR1 and CDR2 are SNHLY and FYNNEI. The CDR3 sequence: CASTEPGQGVDEQFF. Incomplete CDR3 DNA: TGTGCCAGCACCGAACCGGGACAGGGGGTCGATGAG.

This clone was observed many times. The read comes to an end 3 residues before the CDR3 does, leaving the germline J gene to fill in the end. This chain links TRBV19 with TRBJ2-1, with 10 bases aligning to TRBD2. Germline CDR1 and CDR2: LNHDA and SQIVND (reference sequence). The junction had 6 bases not matched to a gene; V was cut back by 10 bases and J by 0 bases. The CDR3 runs 15 residues. CDR3 protein: CATALAGASYNEQFF. The sequenced CDR3 bases are TGTGCCACCGCCCTAGCGGGGGCCTCCTACAATGAG.